This TCR beta chain originates from a study of T cells in Graves' hyperthyroidism and ophthalmopathy. Broader study findings: Blood also showed most of the thyroid clonotypes that were expanded above 0.001.

Diagnosis of hyperthyroidism was new in patients aged 18 to 65, and its duration was under 2 months. Each diagnosis drew on symptoms, thyroxine, TRAb, thyroid ultrasound and orbital computed tomography findings. The source material, RNA transcripts, was used to amplify TCR beta CDR3 regions. Researchers ran a first-round RT-PCR on the TCR CDR3 using the HTBI primer set. From the multiplex PCR reads, TCRdb called clonotypes with MiXCR, one entry per CDR3 protein. Altogether about 580,000 distinct CDR3 sequences are present, 35% to 55% being singletons, with the ten largest covering roughly 7.7%. This CDR3 has 14 residues. This clonotype was counted between two and nine times. Its antigen is not known. A junction boundary mismatches the germline segment, possibly from a read error.

This sequence joins TRBV12-3 or TRBV12-4 and TRBJ2-5; 8 bases are shared with TRBD2. The sequencing input was peripheral blood or thyroid tissue (not recorded which). The TCR was taken from a woman in her late teens or twenties with Graves' hyperthyroidism. CDR3 region: CASKREPVEEAQYF. In nucleotides, the CDR3 is TGTGCCAGCAAGCGGGAGCCAGTGGAAGAGGCCCAGTACTTC.